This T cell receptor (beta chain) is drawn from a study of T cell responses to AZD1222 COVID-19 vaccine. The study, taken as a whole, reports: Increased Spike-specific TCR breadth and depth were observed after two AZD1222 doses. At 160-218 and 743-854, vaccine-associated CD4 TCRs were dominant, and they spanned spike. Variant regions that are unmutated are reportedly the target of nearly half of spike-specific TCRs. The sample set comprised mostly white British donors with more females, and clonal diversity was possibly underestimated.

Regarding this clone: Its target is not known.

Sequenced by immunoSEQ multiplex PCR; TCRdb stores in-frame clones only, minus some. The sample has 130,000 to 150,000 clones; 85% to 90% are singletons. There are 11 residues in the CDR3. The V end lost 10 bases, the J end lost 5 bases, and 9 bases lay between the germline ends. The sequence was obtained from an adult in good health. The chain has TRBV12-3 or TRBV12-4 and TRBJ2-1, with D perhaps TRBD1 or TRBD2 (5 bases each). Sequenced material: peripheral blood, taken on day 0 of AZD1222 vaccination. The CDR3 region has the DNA TGTGCCATGGGGGATCACAATGAGCAGTTCTTC. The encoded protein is CAMGDHNEQFF.